This T cell receptor beta chain was recorded in a study of blood T cell repertoires in COVID-19. Study information: The analysed material was cDNA or gDNA that came from T cells, B-cell-depleted T cells, or PBMCs.

Per the study methods: Reference gene primers were amplified, and this amplification served to estimate nucleated cell counts. Generated by immunoSEQ multiplex PCR, the TCRdb table keeps only in-frame clones and is missing some. V and J calls and clone size are those listed in that table; D and trimming were worked out from the DNA. The top ten hold over 8.5% of the sample, which has 280,000 or so clones, 83% seen once. V was cut by 7 bases and J by 6 bases, with 14 bases left in between. This CDR3 is 13 amino acids long. The germline V gene encodes CDR1 MGHDK and CDR2 SYGVNS. Sequencing was done on a sample of peripheral blood. V gene TRBV25-1 combines with J gene TRBJ2-3, with unresolved D. The TCR was taken from a woman in her forties or fifties who had recovered from COVID-19. The CDR3 DNA is TGTGCCAGCACGACTCCGTTGAGGGATACGCAGTATTTT. This sequence encodes CASTTPLRDTQYF.